One sample yielded the 25 T cell receptor beta chains listed below, sequenced in a study of CD8 T cells in ankylosing spondylitis (dated by TCRdb to the late 2010s). The library was made by 5' RACE. This sample was sequenced with an Illumina HiSeq 2500. TCRdb reanalyzed the raw reads on its own, using fastp at Q25 for trimming and MiXCR for clone calling, and kept in-frame beta chains. Entries that share a CDR3 protein sequence are merged under the most common genes and DNA. The sample table records 40,000 or so distinct CDR3 sequences; less than 4% of these occur just once. The ten biggest clones cover roughly 2.8% of the sample. The sequenced sample was blood, either unsorted or a sorted T cell fraction (not recorded which). The receptors stem from a male donor with ankylosing spondylitis or in good health (not recorded which).

The gene calls are TRBV9 and TRBJ2-3; a possible D gene is TRBD2 (6 bases). The V and J ends lost 7 bases and 4 bases respectively, with 13 bases between them. The CDR3 consists of 13 residues. Germline V lookup: CDR1 SGDLS, CDR2 YYNGEE. CDR3 bases: TGTGCCAGCGGGAGGAGGTGGGCAGATACGCAGTATTTT. Its protein is CASGRRWADTQYF.

In this sample, this clonotype turned up many times. This sequence joins TRBV9 and TRBJ2-1, with TRBD1 matching 9 bases. V was pared by 4 bases and J by 9 bases, with 11 bases of the junction left unmatched. The V gene's germline CDR1 is SGDLS and CDR2 YYNGEE. This CDR3 has 15 residues. CDR3 amino acids: CASSPPGGQGAEQFF. The CDR3 region has the DNA TGTGCCAGCAGCCCCCCGGGGGGACAGGGAGCTGAGCAGTTCTTC. The whole variable domain, filled in from reference TRBV9 and TRBJ2-1, reads DSGVTQTPKHLITATGQRVTLRCSPRSGDLSVYWYQQSLDQGLQFLIQYYNGEERAKGNILERFSAQQFPDLHSELNLSSLELGDSALYFCASSPPGGQGAEQFFGPGTRLTVL.

Ten or more counts support this clonotype. V usage is TRBV9 and J usage is TRBJ1-3; unclear D gene. The CDR3 has 15 amino acids. V lost 3 bases and J lost 1, with 11 bases in between. Germline CDR1 SGDLS, CDR2 YYNGEE. The CDR3 loop reads CASSAATESGNTIYF. CDR3 bases: TGTGCCAGCAGCGCGGCTACTGAGTCTGGAAACACCATATATTTT.

This clonotype was detected ten times or more. This rearrangement joins TRBV9 to TRBJ2-1; 7 bases fit TRBD2. This CDR3 region has 14 residues. Unmatched junction bases numbered 2, after V lost 1 base and J lost 4 bases. The germline gives CDR1 SGDLS, CDR2 YYNGEE. In DNA, the CDR3 is TGTGCCAGCAGCGTATTCGGGAGGTACAATGAGCAGTTCTTC. This translates into CASSVFGRYNEQFF.

At least ten counts were recorded for this clonotype. V is TRBV9 and J is TRBJ2-1, with 11 bases identical to TRBD2. CDR3 size: 16 residues. Unmatched junction bases numbered 5, after V lost 0 bases and J lost 6 bases. Germline CDR1 and CDR2: SGDLS and YYNGEE. In DNA form, the CDR3 reads TGTGCCAGCAGCGTAGAACTAGCGGGAGTCTCCAATGAGCAGTTCTTC. It encodes CASSVELAGVSNEQFF.

This clonotype came up many times. This chain's CDR3 is CASSIDSSARGVEQFF. The DNA of the CDR3 is TGTGCCAGCAGCATTGATTCTAGCGCGCGAGGGGTGGAGCAGTTCTTC. J is TRBJ2-1 and V is TRBV9; D possibly corresponds to TRBD2 (6 bases). The germline V gene has CDR1 SGDLS and CDR2 YYNGEE. The CDR3 is 16 amino acids. Trimming shortened V by 4 bases and J by 10 bases, and 24 bases separated the two germline ends. Full variable domain (remainder filled in from reference TRBV9 and TRBJ2-1): DSGVTQTPKHLITATGQRVTLRCSPRSGDLSVYWYQQSLDQGLQFLIQYYNGEERAKGNILERFSAQQFPDLHSELNLSSLELGDSALYFCASSIDSSARGVEQFFGPGTRLTVL.

This clonotype was counted at least ten times. The V and J genes are TRBV9 and TRBJ2-3; the match to TRBD2 covers 12 bases. CDR3 size: 17 residues. Looked up from germline, CDR1 is SGDLS and CDR2 is YYNGEE. V was pared by 3 bases and J by 2 bases, with 7 bases of the junction left unmatched. CDR3 in amino acids: CASSALAGGLNTDTQYF. The CDR3 DNA sequence: TGTGCCAGCAGCGCCCTAGCGGGGGGGCTTAACACAGATACGCAGTATTTT.

This clonotype was recorded many times. This rearrangement joins TRBV9 to TRBJ2-1, with D tentatively TRBD2 (6 bases). Germline-derived CDR1 and CDR2 are SGDLS and YYNGEE. Trimming removed 0 bases at V and 2 bases at J, with 12 bases between. The CDR3 has 16 residues. The CDR3 DNA reads as TGTGCCAGCAGCGTAGAATGGGCTAGCGCCTACAATGAGCAGTTCTTC. This gives the protein CASSVEWASAYNEQFF.

At least ten counts were recorded for this clonotype. The chain joins TRBV9 to TRBJ2-1; TRBD2 matches 9 bases. Trimming cost V 2 bases and J 9 bases; bases outside gene matches: 9. CDR3 length: 15 amino acids. From germline, CDR1 is SGDLS and CDR2 YYNGEE. The CDR3 DNA follows: TGTGCCAGCAGCGTGGGTGGCGGGGGGGCTTTTGAGCAGTTCTTC. It encodes CASSVGGGGAFEQFF.

This clonotype was counted at least ten times. The CDR3 bases are TGTGCCAGCAGCGTTCAGGGGTTCCAAGAGACCCAGTACTTC. As protein: CASSVQGFQETQYF. The chain recombines TRBV9 with TRBJ2-5, with a tentative D call TRBD1 (6 bases). The CDR3 is 14 amino acids. The germline gives CDR1 SGDLS, CDR2 YYNGEE. Deletions cut 2 bases from V and 1 base from J, with 9 bases between. Filled out from reference TRBV9 and TRBJ2-5, the complete variable domain reads DSGVTQTPKHLITATGQRVTLRCSPRSGDLSVYWYQQSLDQGLQFLIQYYNGEERAKGNILERFSAQQFPDLHSELNLSSLELGDSALYFCASSVQGFQETQYFGPGTRLLVL.

The rearrangement joins TRBV9 to TRBJ1-1; D might be TRBD1 (6 bases). The length of the CDR3 is 17 residues. Germline V gene data show CDR1 as SGDLS and CDR2 as YYNGEE. Trimming took 0 bases from V and 0 from J, leaving 15 bases between them. The CDR3 protein is CASSVGGGGSMNTEAFF. As DNA, the CDR3 is TGTGCCAGCAGCGTAGGTGGGGGGGGCTCAATGAACACTGAAGCTTTCTTT.

This clonotype showed up many times. This chain joins TRBV9 and TRBJ1-1, with D maybe TRBD1 (6 bases). V lost 0 bases to trimming and J lost 5 bases, with 14 bases between them. Germline V gene sequence: CDR1 SGDLS, CDR2 YYNGEE. The CDR3 runs to 15 residues. The CDR3 sequence is CASSVVAGAGTEAFF. The CDR3 DNA reads TGTGCCAGCAGCGTAGTGGCAGGGGCCGGGACTGAAGCTTTCTTT.

This clonotype showed up many times. The chain has TRBV23-1 and TRBJ1-5; 8 bases align to TRBD1. TRBV23-1 is an ORF for which the function is uncertain. The CDR3 covers 17 residues. The V segment lost 6 bases and the J segment 5 bases; nucleotides outside the gene matches: 15. This CDR3 is CASRVGTGHVSDQPQHF. The CDR3 region has the DNA TGCGCCAGCAGGGTAGGGACAGGTCACGTATCGGATCAGCCCCAGCATTTT.

Within the sample, this clonotype is medium-sized (0.01 to 0.1%). The chain combines TRBV9 with TRBJ2-4; D tentatively fits TRBD1 or TRBD2 (5 bases each). Germline CDR1 is SGDLS and CDR2 is YYNGEE. V shed 4 bases and J shed 5 bases, with 13 bases lying between them. The CDR3 sequence is 14 residues long. The CDR3 here is CASSPRDGENIQYF. The CDR3 bases are TGTGCCAGCAGCCCCCGGGACGGAGAAAACATTCAGTACTTC.

This clonotype has ten or more counts. The rearrangement links TRBV9 to TRBJ2-3; D is possibly TRBD1 or TRBD2 (7 bases each). CDR1 and CDR2 from the germline V gene are SGDLS and YYNGEE. This CDR3 has 14 residues. The V end was cut by 0 bases, the J end by 5 bases, with 10 bases between. This chain's CDR3 is CASSVARGGDTQYF. The CDR3 DNA reads TGTGCCAGCAGCGTAGCCAGGGGGGGAGATACGCAGTATTTT.

This clonotype was counted ten times or more. V gene TRBV9 combines with J gene TRBJ2-2; D gene unclear. The germline gives CDR1 SGDLS, CDR2 YYNGEE. The CDR3 contains 15 residues. Deletions cut 2 bases from V and 5 bases from J, with 13 bases between. The CDR3 sequence: CASSVLDGKTGELFF. In nucleotides, the CDR3 is TGTGCCAGCAGCGTTTTAGATGGGAAGACCGGGGAGCTGTTTTTT.

This clonotype showed up many times. This chain uses TRBV9 with TRBJ2-1; perhaps TRBD2 as D (5 bases). The V end lost 0 bases, the J end lost 7 bases, and 8 bases lay between the germline ends. Germline V CDR1 and CDR2: SGDLS, YYNGEE. This CDR3 contains 13 residues. This chain's CDR3 is CASSVERGNEQFF. In nucleotides, the CDR3 is TGTGCCAGCAGCGTAGAGAGAGGGAATGAGCAGTTCTTC.

At least ten counts were recorded for this clonotype. The chain is built from TRBV9 and TRBJ2-2; perhaps TRBD2 as D (6 bases). The CDR3 consists of 15 residues. V lost 4 bases and J lost 5, with 15 bases in between. Germline V lookup: CDR1 SGDLS, CDR2 YYNGEE. Written as DNA, the CDR3 is TGTGCCAGCAGCTTGGAAGCGGGTCGGACCGGGGAGCTGTTTTTT. Translated, it gives CASSLEAGRTGELFF.

Ten or more counts support this clonotype. The chain is built from TRBV9 and TRBJ2-1; D remains ambiguous. Trimming pared 3 bases from V and 8 bases from J, leaving 12 bases between. CDR1 is SGDLS and CDR2 is YYNGEE in the germline V gene. This CDR3 is built from 13 residues. CDR3 loop: CASSAVGLHEQFF. The CDR3 DNA is TGTGCCAGCAGCGCGGTGGGCCTCCATGAGCAGTTCTTC.

This clonotype was picked up many times. The rearrangement joins TRBV9 to TRBJ1-5; D is undetermined. Germline assignment: CDR1 SGDLS and CDR2 YYNGEE. This CDR3 spans 15 amino acids. V lost 0 bases and J 1 base, leaving 8 bases between the germline ends. Here the CDR3 reads CASSVGGASNQPQHF. The CDR3 DNA reads TGTGCCAGCAGCGTAGGAGGTGCCAGCAATCAGCCCCAGCATTTT.

This clonotype has a count of ten or more. The chain uses TRBV9 and TRBJ2-1; D is undetermined. CDR1 and CDR2 (germline): SGDLS, YYNGEE. The CDR3 runs to 15 residues. The V end was cut by 0 bases, the J end by 0 bases, with 7 bases between. Written as DNA, the CDR3 is TGTGCCAGCAGCGTAGAGACGAGCTCCTACAATGAGCAGTTCTTC. It encodes CASSVETSSYNEQFF.

The chain has TRBV9 and TRBJ2-2, with 8 nucleotides matching TRBD1. Germline V lookup: CDR1 SGDLS, CDR2 YYNGEE. This CDR3 region has 16 residues. J lost 4 bases, V lost 6 bases, and 11 bases had no gene match. In DNA, the CDR3 is TGTGCCAGCAACCCTTCCCCGGGACAGGTCACCGGGGAGCTGTTTTTT. Encoded protein: CASNPSPGQVTGELFF.

This clonotype appeared many times. This rearrangement joins TRBV9 to TRBJ2-1; maybe TRBD2 (6 bases). The germline V gene encodes CDR1 SGDLS and CDR2 YYNGEE. V shed 4 bases and J shed 4 bases, with 21 bases lying between them. The CDR3 is made up of 17 amino acids. The CDR3 sequence is CASSLEGSGQPYNEQFF. The CDR3 DNA follows: TGTGCCAGCAGCTTGGAAGGTAGCGGTCAGCCTTACAATGAGCAGTTCTTC.

This clonotype has a count of ten or more. The chain couples TRBV9 to TRBJ2-3; D call uncertain. V was shortened by 4 bases and J by 2 bases, with 11 bases between the two germline ends. CDR3 length: 14 amino acids. Germline CDR1 SGDLS, CDR2 YYNGEE. CDR3 coding DNA: TGTGCCAGCAGCTCCGGTCAATTCACAGATACGCAGTATTTT. It yields the protein CASSSGQFTDTQYF.

The genes are TRBV9 and TRBJ2-5; possibly TRBD1 for D (6 bases). The ends were cut back, 0 bases at V and 1 base at J, with 7 bases in the middle. Germline values: CDR1 SGDLS, CDR2 YYNGEE. The CDR3 runs to 14 residues. CDR3 protein: CASSVGQAQETQYF. The CDR3 DNA sequence: TGTGCCAGCAGCGTAGGACAGGCCCAAGAGACCCAGTACTTC.